The 19 T cell receptor beta chains given below trace back to one sample, sequenced in a study of blood T cell repertoires in COVID-19. Assay used: immunoSEQ multiplex PCR; TCRdb lists only in-frame clones, some missing. The table records around 130,000 clones, roughly 83% of them present only once. Sample: peripheral blood. The source is a woman younger than 45 who had recovered from COVID-19.

This chain links TRBV7-8 with TRBJ1-1; D unresolved. The V end was cut by 5 bases, the J end by 10 bases, with 23 bases between. Germline loops: CDR1 SGHVS, CDR2 FQNEAQ. This CDR3 comprises 15 residues. CDR3 amino acids: CASSLEGPAVSGAFF. The CDR3 DNA follows: TGTGCCAGCAGCCTTGAGGGCCCGGCCGTATCTGGAGCTTTCTTT. Filled out from reference TRBV7-8 and TRBJ1-1, the complete variable domain reads GAGVSQSPRYKVAKRGQDVALRCDPISGHVSLFWYQQALGQGPEFLTYFQNEAQLDKSGLPSDRFFAERPEGSVSTLKIQRTQQEDSAVYLCASSLEGPAVSGAFFGQGTRLTVV.

The chain has TRBV3-1 (or the pseudogene TRBV3-2) and TRBJ2-7; 8 nucleotides match TRBD1. Trimming removed 0 bases from V and 3 bases from J; junction bases left unmatched: 10. This CDR3 has 17 residues. Looked up from germline, CDR1 is LGHDT and CDR2 is YNNKEL (reference sequence). The CDR3 bases are TGTGCCAGCAGCCAAGATCGGTACGGGACAGGACTCTACGAGCAGTACTTC. This gives the protein CASSQDRYGTGLYEQYF.

CDR3 sequence reads: CASSLLPGQGSGYTF. CDR3 coding DNA: TGCGCCAGCAGCCTACTACCCGGACAGGGCTCTGGCTACACCTTC. V and J are TRBV4-1 and TRBJ1-2; 8 bases are shared with TRBD1. Per the germline V gene, CDR1 is MGHRA and CDR2 is YSYEKL. V lost 4 bases, J lost 7 bases, and 11 bases stayed unmatched. This CDR3 comprises 15 residues.

This chain joins TRBV29-1 and TRBJ1-1, with 7 bases matching TRBD1. V was pared by 7 bases and J by 2 bases, with 10 bases of the junction left unmatched. CDR1 and CDR2 (germline): SQVTM, ANQGSEA. The CDR3 extends over 14 amino acids. CDR3 sequence (DNA): TGCAGCGCAACCCCGGGACAGACTAACACTGAAGCTTTCTTT. Translating gives CSATPGQTNTEAFF. The variable domain in full, completed from reference TRBV29-1 and TRBJ1-1, reads SAVISQKPSRDICQRGTSLTIQCQVDSQVTMMFWYRQQPGQSLTLIATANQGSEATYESGFVIDKFPISRPNLTFSTLTVSNMSPEDSSIYLCSATPGQTNTEAFFGQGTRLTVV.

This clone occurred a few times. This chain links TRBV5-1 with TRBJ2-1, with 12 nucleotides matching TRBD2. Trimming at V came to 3 bases and at J to 5 bases, leaving 6 bases not matched to a gene. This CDR3 is 16 amino acids long. The V gene's germline CDR1 is SGHRS and CDR2 YFSETQ. CDR3 sequence reads: CASSWVPSGRDNEQFF. In nucleotides, the CDR3 is TGCGCCAGCAGCTGGGTACCTAGCGGGAGGGACAATGAGCAGTTCTTC.

This clone was detected once. The chain links TRBV6-1 to TRBJ2-2; TRBD2 is a possible D gene (6 bases). The CDR3 length is 15 residues. The V and J ends lost 1 base and 1 base respectively, with 7 bases between them. CDR1 MNHNS and CDR2 SASEGT come from the germline V gene. This CDR3 is CASSEVRGNTGELFF. The CDR3 bases are TGTGCCAGCAGTGAAGTGCGGGGGAACACCGGGGAGCTGTTTTTT.

The genes are TRBV2 and TRBJ2-5; 7 positions agree with TRBD2. The CDR3 loop spans 12 amino acids. From germline, CDR1 is SNHLY and CDR2 FYNNEI. Trimming took 9 bases from V and 5 from J; bases not matched to a gene: 6. The CDR3, as DNA: TGTGCCAGGAGGACTAGTACCGAGACCCAGTACTTC. This sequence encodes CARRTSTETQYF.

The gene calls are TRBV15 and TRBJ2-3; 13 nucleotides align to TRBD2. Per the germline V gene, CDR1 is LNHNV and CDR2 is YYDKDF (reference sequence). The V and J ends lost 5 bases and 3 bases, in that order; junction bases with no gene match: 5. The CDR3 runs 16 residues. The CDR3 reads CATSVWTSGRTDTQYF. The CDR3 DNA follows: TGTGCCACCAGCGTCTGGACTAGCGGGAGAACAGATACGCAGTATTTT. The full variable domain, its missing parts supplied by reference TRBV15 and TRBJ2-3, is DAMVIQNPRYQVTQFGKPVTLSCSQTLNHNVMYWYQQKSSQAPKLLFHYYDKDFNNEADTPDNFQSRRPNTSFCFLDIRSPGLGDTAMYLCATSVWTSGRTDTQYFGPGTRLTVL.

The V gene is TRBV7-9, the J gene TRBJ2-5, with 14 positions matching TRBD2. The ends lost 6 bases at V and 3 bases at J; junction bases unmatched: 6. Germline V lookup: CDR1 SEHNR, CDR2 FQNEAQ (reference sequence). The CDR3 has 16 amino acids. CDR3 nucleotide sequence: TGTGCCAGCAGGAGACTAGCGGGAGGGCCTGAAGAGACCCAGTACTTC. Amino acid sequence: CASRRLAGGPEETQYF.

The chain recombines TRBV27 with TRBJ2-7, with 12 positions matching TRBD2. The germline V gene encodes CDR1 MNHEY and CDR2 SMNVEV (reference sequence). The CDR3 totals 16 residues. The ends lost 7 bases at V and 0 bases at J; junction bases unmatched: 7. CDR3 nucleotide sequence: TGTGCCAGCACCCCACTAGCGGGAGGCCCCTCCTACGAGCAGTACTTC. Translation: CASTPLAGGPSYEQYF.

CDR3 protein: CASIDLTSGGGDEQFF. CDR3 sequence (DNA): TGCGCCAGCATAGACCTGACTAGCGGAGGAGGAGATGAGCAGTTCTTC. The V call is TRBV5-1, the J call TRBJ2-1; TRBD2 agrees at 9 bases. The CDR3 covers 16 residues. Losses at the gene ends were 6 bases for V and 8 bases for J; bases not matched to a gene: 15. CDR1 and CDR2 (germline): SGHRS, YFSETQ.

This clone was seen only once. The gene calls are TRBV7-9 and TRBJ2-5; TRBD2 agrees at 9 bases. This CDR3 has 12 residues. Germline CDR1 SEHNR, CDR2 FQNEAQ (reference sequence). Trimming took 5 bases from V and 12 from J; bases not matched to a gene: 7. CDR3 sequence: CASSPSGGREYF. The CDR3 region has the DNA TGTGCCAGCAGCCCGTCCGGCGGGAGGGAGTACTTC.

The V gene is TRBV21-1, the J gene TRBJ2-3; TRBD1 was called by the table and not checked on the DNA. TRBV21-1 is annotated as a pseudogene. This CDR3 region has 16 residues. The CDR3 DNA is TGTGCCAGCAGCAAACCCCGACAGGGAGGCACAGATACGCAGTATTTT. It yields the protein CASSKPRQGGTDTQYF.

The chain recombines TRBV12-3 or TRBV12-4 with TRBJ1-6; no clear D gene. The CDR3 totals 13 residues. V was clipped by 5 bases and J by 5 bases, with 7 bases between them. CDR3: CASSGGHNSPLHF. CDR3 bases: TGTGCCAGCAGTGGCGGGCATAATTCACCCCTCCACTTT.

The CDR3 DNA follows: TGTGCCAGCAGCCCCGGACAGGCCTACAATGAGCAGTTCTTC. It yields the protein CASSPGQAYNEQFF. The rearrangement joins TRBV7-3 to TRBJ2-1; 7 nucleotides line up with TRBD1. The J segment lost 2 bases and the V segment lost 5 bases, leaving 3 bases of the junction unmatched. Germline values: CDR1 SGHTA, CDR2 FQGTGA. The CDR3 consists of 14 residues.

This clone was counted a few times. The gene calls are TRBV6-4 and TRBJ1-2; 7 bases match TRBD1. CDR1 and CDR2 from the germline V gene are MRHNA and SNTAGT. J lost 10 bases, V lost 2 bases, and 7 bases had no gene match. This CDR3 comprises 13 residues. This CDR3 is CASSDPTGSDYTF. The CDR3 coding sequence is TGTGCCAGCAGTGACCCGACAGGGAGCGACTACACCTTC.

The rearrangement uses TRBV7-9 and TRBJ1-2; 12 nucleotides line up with TRBD1. Germline V gene sequence: CDR1 SEHNR, CDR2 FQNEAQ (reference sequence). V was clipped by 11 bases and J by 4 bases; unmatched bases: 11. The CDR3 length is 15 residues. DNA for the CDR3: TGTGCCGACCCGGGACAGGGGGCAGGAACCTATGGCTACACCTTC. It is translated as CADPGQGAGTYGYTF.

This clone was recorded only once. The V gene is TRBV5-8, the J gene TRBJ2-7; 7 nucleotides align to TRBD1. Germline CDR1 is SGHTS and CDR2 is YDEGEE. With V trimmed by 6 bases and J by 2 bases, 8 bases remained unmatched. This CDR3 is 14 amino acids long. CDR3 protein: CASNLGQATYEQYF. In DNA, the CDR3 is TGTGCCAGCAACCTAGGACAGGCCACCTACGAGCAGTACTTC. The full variable domain, with the rest looked up from reference TRBV5-8 and TRBJ2-7, is EAGVTQSPTHLIKTRGQQATLRCSPISGHTSVYWYQQALGLGLQFLLWYDEGEERNRGNFPPRFSGRQFPNYSSELNVNALELEDSALYLCASNLGQATYEQYFGPGTRLTVT.

This chain joins TRBV7-8 and TRBJ1-2; 9 bases agree with TRBD1. J was trimmed by 2 bases and V by 5 bases; bases with no gene match: 3. The CDR3 is 14 amino acids. Germline CDR1 reads SGHVS; CDR2 reads FQNEAQ. CDR3 loop: CASSPDRGNYGYTF. CDR3 nucleotide sequence: TGTGCCAGCAGCCCTGACAGGGGGAACTATGGCTACACCTTC.